Below, one TCR beta chain is given with its context. Its antigen is currently unknown. Germline-derived CDR1 and CDR2 are LNHDA and SQIVND (reference sequence). CDR3 length: 16 residues. V lost 3 bases to trimming and J lost 0 bases, with 13 bases between them. For TCR beta, libraries came from iRepertoire HTBI primers and Arm-PCR of CDR3 regions. One entry per CDR3 protein results from TCRdb running MiXCR on the multiplex PCR reads. The data show 350,000 to 450,000 distinct CDR3 sequences, 15% seen once. The sample's time point: newly diagnosed GD, antithyroid drugs for less than 3 months. PBMC RNA served as the TCR library source. The entry originates in a study of regulatory T cells in long-lasting Graves disease. Study-wide results and caveats: The TCR repertoire of persistent Graves' patients was less diverse than that of newly diagnosed ones.

The data also belong to a second study, concerning T cells in Graves' hyperthyroidism and ophthalmopathy.

The receptor was isolated from a woman in her 30s with Graves disease. The material was peripheral blood mononuclear cells (PBMCs), obtained at new diagnosis, from a patient treated with antithyroid drugs. The chain employs TRBV19 and TRBJ2-3; perhaps D is TRBD1 or TRBD2 (5 bases each). The CDR3 DNA follows: TGTGCCAGTAGTATGGGTGGGGGACGGAGCACAGATACGCAGTATTTT. This sequence encodes CASSMGGGRSTDTQYF.